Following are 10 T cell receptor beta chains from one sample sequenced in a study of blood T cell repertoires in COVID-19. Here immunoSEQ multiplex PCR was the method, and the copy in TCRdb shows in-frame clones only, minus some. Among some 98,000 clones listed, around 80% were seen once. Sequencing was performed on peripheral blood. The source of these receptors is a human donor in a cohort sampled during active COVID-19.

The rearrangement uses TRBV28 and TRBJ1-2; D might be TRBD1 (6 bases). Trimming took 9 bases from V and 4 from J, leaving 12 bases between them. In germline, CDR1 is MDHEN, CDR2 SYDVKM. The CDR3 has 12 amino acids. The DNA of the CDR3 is TGTGCCAGTATGGTACAGGGCTATGGCTACACCTTC. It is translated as CASMVQGYGYTF.

The chain's CDR3 is CASSLVRGGKHSNQPQHF. The CDR3, as DNA: TGTGCCAGCAGCTTGGTGAGGGGGGGGAAGCATAGCAATCAGCCCCAGCATTTT. The chain uses TRBV5-6 and TRBJ1-5; a possible D gene is TRBD1 (6 bases). The germline CDR1 and CDR2 sequences are SGHDT and YYEEEE. The CDR3 has 18 amino acids. V dropped 0 bases and J dropped 0 bases, with 16 bases sitting between them.

CDR3 sequence: CASSLAKGAGTEAFF. CDR3 DNA sequence: TGTGCCAGCAGCTTAGCGAAGGGGGCTGGCACTGAAGCTTTCTTT. This chain joins TRBV7-2 and TRBJ1-1; 7 bases fit TRBD1. V gave up 0 bases and J gave up 4 bases; unmatched junction bases: 5. Germline lookup yields CDR1 SGHTA and CDR2 FQGNSA. CDR3 length equals 15 residues.

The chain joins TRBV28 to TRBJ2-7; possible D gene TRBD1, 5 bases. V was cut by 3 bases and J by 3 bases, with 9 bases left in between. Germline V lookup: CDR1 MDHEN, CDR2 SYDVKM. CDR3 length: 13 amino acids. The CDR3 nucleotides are TGTGCCAGCAGTTTGTCACAGGTCTACGAGCAGTACTTC. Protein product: CASSLSQVYEQYF.

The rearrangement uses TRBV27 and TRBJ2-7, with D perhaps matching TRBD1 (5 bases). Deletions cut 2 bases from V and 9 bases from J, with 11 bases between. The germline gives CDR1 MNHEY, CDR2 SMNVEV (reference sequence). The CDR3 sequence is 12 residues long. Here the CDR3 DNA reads TGTGCCAGCAGTTTAAAGGGGCAGGGGCAGTACTTC. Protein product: CASSLKGQGQYF.

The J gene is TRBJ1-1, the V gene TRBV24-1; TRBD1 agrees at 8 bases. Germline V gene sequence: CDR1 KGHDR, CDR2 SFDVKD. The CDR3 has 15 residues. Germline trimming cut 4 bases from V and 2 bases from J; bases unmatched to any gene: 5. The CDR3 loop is CATSDSQGVNTEAFF. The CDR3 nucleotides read TGTGCCACCAGTGACTCACAGGGGGTAAACACTGAAGCTTTCTTT.

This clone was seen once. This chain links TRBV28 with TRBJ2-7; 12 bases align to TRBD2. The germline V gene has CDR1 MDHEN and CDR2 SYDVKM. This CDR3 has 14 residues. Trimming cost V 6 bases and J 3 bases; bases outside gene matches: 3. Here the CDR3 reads CASRRTSGVYEQYF. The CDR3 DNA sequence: TGTGCCAGCAGGAGGACTAGCGGGGTCTACGAGCAGTACTTC.

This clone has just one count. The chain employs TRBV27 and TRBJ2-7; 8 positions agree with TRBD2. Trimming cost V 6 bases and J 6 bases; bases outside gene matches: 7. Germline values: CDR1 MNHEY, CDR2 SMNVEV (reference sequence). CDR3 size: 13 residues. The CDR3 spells CASRQRELVEQYF. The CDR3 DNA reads TGTGCCAGCAGACAGCGGGAGCTGGTCGAGCAGTACTTC.

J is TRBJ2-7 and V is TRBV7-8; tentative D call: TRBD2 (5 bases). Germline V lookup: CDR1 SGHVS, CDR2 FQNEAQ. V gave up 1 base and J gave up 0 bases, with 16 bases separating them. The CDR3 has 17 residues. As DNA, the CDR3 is TGTGCCAGCAGCTTAGGTGGACTTGCGGGTCACTCCTACGAGCAGTACTTC. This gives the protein CASSLGGLAGHSYEQYF.

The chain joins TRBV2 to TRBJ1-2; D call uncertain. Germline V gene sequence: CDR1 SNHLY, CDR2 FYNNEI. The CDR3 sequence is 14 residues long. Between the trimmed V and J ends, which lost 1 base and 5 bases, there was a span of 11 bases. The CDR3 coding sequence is TGTGCCAGCAGTGAAGGCAGACATCAATATGGCTACACCTTC. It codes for CASSEGRHQYGYTF.